This passage covers 13 T cell receptor beta chains from one sample sequenced in a study of technical replicates of blood from a few donors. Clones were sequenced by immunoSEQ multiplex PCR, and TCRdb holds only the in-frame ones, with some missing. In the table there are around 92,000 clones, approximately 94% of which are singletons. Sequencing was carried out using T cells isolated from PBMCs. Source of these receptors: a human donor in good health.

The chain employs TRBV27 and TRBJ2-1; 9 nucleotides match TRBD1. The V segment lost 4 bases and the J segment 8 bases; nucleotides outside the gene matches: 9. CDR1 and CDR2 (germline): MNHEY, SMNVEV (reference sequence). The CDR3 contains 15 residues. The CDR3 reads CASSWGTGNPDEQFF. The CDR3 nucleotides read TGTGCCAGCAGTTGGGGGACAGGGAATCCCGATGAGCAGTTCTTC.

The chain combines TRBV15 with TRBJ1-5, with 8 bases matching TRBD1. This CDR3 comprises 15 residues. The germline CDR1 and CDR2 sequences are LNHNV and YYDKDF (reference sequence). With V trimmed by 5 bases and J by 2 bases, 5 bases remained unmatched. The CDR3 DNA reads as TGTGCCACCAGCCCGGACAGGGTCGGCAATCAGCCCCAGCATTTT. Translated: CATSPDRVGNQPQHF.

The chain employs TRBV10-1 and TRBJ2-5; D is unclear. The CDR3 covers 12 residues. Germline V gives CDR1 WNHNN, CDR2 SYGVQD (reference sequence). Deletions cut 3 bases from V and 5 bases from J, with 7 bases between. The CDR3 nucleotides are TGCGCCAGCAGTGACTCAACTGAGACCCAGTACTTC. As protein: CASSDSTETQYF.

The chain joins TRBV7-9 to TRBJ1-1; D call uncertain. Trimming took 5 bases from V and 1 from J, leaving 11 bases between them. The CDR3 runs to 14 residues. The V gene's germline CDR1 is SEHNR and CDR2 FQNEAQ (reference sequence). CDR3 region: CASSKKGENTEAFF. The CDR3 DNA follows: TGTGCCAGCAGCAAGAAGGGAGAGAACACTGAAGCTTTCTTT.

The chain joins TRBV11-1 to TRBJ1-1; D is uncertain. CDR3 length equals 14 residues. Trimming removed 2 bases from V and 2 bases from J, with 9 bases in between. CDR1 SGHAT and CDR2 FQDESV come from the germline V gene (reference sequence). Here the CDR3 DNA reads TGTGCCAGCAGCTTATGGAGGGAAAACACTGAAGCTTTCTTT. Translating it yields CASSLWRENTEAFF.

This clone was picked up one time. For the CDR3, the DNA is TGTGCCAGTAGTATAAACAGGGCCACCAGCAATCAGCCCCAGCATTTT. It encodes CASSINRATSNQPQHF. The rearrangement joins TRBV19 to TRBJ1-5, with D possibly matching TRBD1 (6 bases). This CDR3 is 16 amino acids long. V shed 2 bases and J shed 1 base, with 12 bases lying between them. Germline V gene data show CDR1 as LNHDA and CDR2 as SQIVND (reference sequence).

J is TRBJ2-4 and V is TRBV6-1; 14 nucleotides match TRBD2. The V and J ends lost 1 base and 6 bases, in that order; junction bases with no gene match: 5. Per germline, CDR1 MNHNS and CDR2 SASEGT. The CDR3 totals 17 residues. The CDR3 loop is CASSEVGTSGSLNIQYF. Written as DNA, the CDR3 is TGTGCCAGCAGTGAAGTGGGGACTAGCGGGAGTCTAAACATTCAGTACTTC.

V and J are TRBV4-1 and TRBJ2-7; tentatively, D is TRBD2 (6 bases). The germline V gene encodes CDR1 MGHRA and CDR2 YSYEKL. The CDR3 is 17 amino acids. V lost 5 bases and J lost 2, with 22 bases in between. The CDR3 nucleotides are TGCGCCAGCAGCTCCTATCGTCCGGGACTGAAAGCCTACGAGCAGTACTTC. Translating gives CASSSYRPGLKAYEQYF.

This clone showed up just once. The rearrangement joins TRBV6-5 to TRBJ1-5, with TRBD1 as a possible D gene (6 bases). Trimming left V 10 bases short and J 1 base short, with 14 bases between. Germline V CDR1 and CDR2: MNHEY, SVGAGI. CDR3 size: 14 residues. DNA for the CDR3: TGTGCCACACGACGGACAGTAAGCAATCAGCCCCAGCATTTT. Translating it yields CATRRTVSNQPQHF.

A single count supports this clone. The chain links TRBV5-1 to TRBJ2-1, with D perhaps matching TRBD2 (6 bases). Per the germline V gene, CDR1 is SGHRS and CDR2 is YFSETQ. The ends were cut back, 6 bases at V and 8 bases at J, with 15 bases in the middle. CDR3 length equals 13 residues. The CDR3, as DNA: TGCGCCAGCAACCTAGCGCGATTCGATGAGCAGTTCTTC. Translated: CASNLARFDEQFF.

The rearrangement links TRBV18 to TRBJ1-1; D possibly corresponds to TRBD1 (5 bases). With 4 bases removed from V and 0 bases from J, the gap between germline ends came to 15 bases. Germline CDR1 reads KGHSH; CDR2 reads LQKENI. The CDR3 is 16 amino acids. The DNA for the CDR3 is TGTGCCAGCTCACTGTCGGAGGGGTCCATGAACACTGAAGCTTTCTTT. Amino acid sequence: CASSLSEGSMNTEAFF. The full variable domain, with the rest looked up from reference TRBV18 and TRBJ1-1, is NAGVMQNPRHLVRRRGQEARLRCSPMKGHSHVYWYRQLPEEGLKFMVYLQKENIIDESGMPKERFSAEFPKEGPSILRIQQVVRGDSAAYFCASSLSEGSMNTEAFFGQGTRLTVV.

This rearrangement joins TRBV28 to TRBJ2-2; 8 bases agree with TRBD2. V lost 5 bases and J lost 5; bases outside the gene matches: 7. This CDR3 comprises 15 residues. The germline V gene encodes CDR1 MDHEN and CDR2 SYDVKM. In nucleotides, the CDR3 is TGTGCCAGCAGTCAACTAGCGGAGACGACCGGGGAGCTGTTTTTT. Amino acid sequence: CASSQLAETTGELFF.

This chain connects TRBV28 to TRBJ1-2; no clear D. Trimming left V 3 bases short and J 4 bases short, with 9 bases between. This CDR3 is built from 13 residues. Germline-derived CDR1 and CDR2 are MDHEN and SYDVKM. Written as DNA, the CDR3 is TGTGCCAGCAGTTTTAATCGGGGCTATGGCTACACCTTC. Encoded protein: CASSFNRGYGYTF.